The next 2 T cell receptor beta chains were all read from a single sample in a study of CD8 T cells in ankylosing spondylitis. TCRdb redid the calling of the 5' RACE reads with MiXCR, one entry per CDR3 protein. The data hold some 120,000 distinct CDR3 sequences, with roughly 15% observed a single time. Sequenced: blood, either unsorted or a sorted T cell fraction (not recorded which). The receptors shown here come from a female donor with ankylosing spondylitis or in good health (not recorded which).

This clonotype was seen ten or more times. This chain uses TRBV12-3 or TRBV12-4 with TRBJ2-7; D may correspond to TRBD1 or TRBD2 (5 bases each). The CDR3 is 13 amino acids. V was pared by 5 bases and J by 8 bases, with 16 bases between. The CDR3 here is CASSLTRDLQQYF. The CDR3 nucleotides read TGTGCCAGCAGTCTTACCCGGGACCTCCAGCAGTACTTC.

The CDR3 nucleotides are TGCACCAGCAGCCAACCGCCCCGGCCTGGGCCAGAGACCCAGTACTTC. Its protein is CTSSQPPRPGPETQYF. The chain recombines TRBV1 with TRBJ2-5; no check of the table's D call, TRBD1, against the DNA was made. TRBV1 is a recognized pseudogene. CDR3 length: 16 residues.